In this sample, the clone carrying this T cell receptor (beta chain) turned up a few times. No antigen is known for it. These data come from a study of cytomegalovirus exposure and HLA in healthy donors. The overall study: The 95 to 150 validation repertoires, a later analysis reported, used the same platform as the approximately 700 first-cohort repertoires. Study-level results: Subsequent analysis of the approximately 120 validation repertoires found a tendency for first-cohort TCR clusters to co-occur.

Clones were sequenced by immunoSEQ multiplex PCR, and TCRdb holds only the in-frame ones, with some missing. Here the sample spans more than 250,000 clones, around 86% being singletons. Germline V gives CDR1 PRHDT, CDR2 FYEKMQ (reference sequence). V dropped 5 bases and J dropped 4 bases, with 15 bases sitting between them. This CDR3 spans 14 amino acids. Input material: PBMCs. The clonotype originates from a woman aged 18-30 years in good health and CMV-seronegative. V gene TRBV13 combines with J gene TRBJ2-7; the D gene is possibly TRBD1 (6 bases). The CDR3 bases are TGTGCCAGCAGCACTGGACAGAGGGGTTACGAGCAGTACTTC. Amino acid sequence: CASSTGQRGYEQYF.